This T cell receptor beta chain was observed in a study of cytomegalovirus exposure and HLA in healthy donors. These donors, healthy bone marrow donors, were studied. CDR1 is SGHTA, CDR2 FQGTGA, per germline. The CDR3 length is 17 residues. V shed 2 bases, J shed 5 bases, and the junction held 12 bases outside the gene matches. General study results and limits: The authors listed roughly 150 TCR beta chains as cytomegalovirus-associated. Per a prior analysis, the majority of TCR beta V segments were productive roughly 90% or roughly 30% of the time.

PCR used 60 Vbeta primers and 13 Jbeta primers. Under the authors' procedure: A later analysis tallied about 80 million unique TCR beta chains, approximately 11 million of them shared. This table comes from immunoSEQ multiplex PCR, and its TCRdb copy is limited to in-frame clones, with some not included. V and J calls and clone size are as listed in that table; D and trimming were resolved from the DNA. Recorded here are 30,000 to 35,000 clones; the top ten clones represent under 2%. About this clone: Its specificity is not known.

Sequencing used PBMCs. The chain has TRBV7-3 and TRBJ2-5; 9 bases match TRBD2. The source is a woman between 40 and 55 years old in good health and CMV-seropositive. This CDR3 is CASSLRYLREGRETQYF. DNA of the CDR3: TGTGCCAGCAGCTTACGTTATTTGCGGGAGGGCCGGGAGACCCAGTACTTC.